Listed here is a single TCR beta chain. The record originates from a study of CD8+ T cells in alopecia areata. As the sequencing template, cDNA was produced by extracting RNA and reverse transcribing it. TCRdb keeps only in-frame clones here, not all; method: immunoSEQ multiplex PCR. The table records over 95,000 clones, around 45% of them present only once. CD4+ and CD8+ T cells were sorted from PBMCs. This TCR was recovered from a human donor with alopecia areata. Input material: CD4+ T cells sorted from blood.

The CDR3 spells CASSRTGYNEQFF. The CDR3 DNA sequence: TGTGCCAGCAGCCGGACAGGGTACAATGAGCAGTTCTTC. This chain joins TRBV7-9 and TRBJ2-1; 8 nucleotides match TRBD1. V lost 5 bases and J lost 4; bases outside the gene matches: 1. This CDR3 comprises 13 residues. Germline-derived CDR1 and CDR2 are SEHNR and FQNEAQ (reference sequence). The entire variable domain, with the rest obtained from reference TRBV7-9 and TRBJ2-1, is as follows: DTGVSQNPRHKITKRGQNVTFRCDPISEHNRLYWYRQTLGQGPEFLTYFQNEAQLEKSRLLSDRFSAERPKGSFSTLEIQRTEQGDSAMYLCASSRTGYNEQFFGPGTRLTVL.